The next 3 T cell receptor beta chains were all read from a single sample in a study of blood T cell repertoires in COVID-19. TCRdb keeps only in-frame clones here, not all; method: immunoSEQ multiplex PCR. The table shows tens of thousands of clones, with around nine tenths occurring only once. The specimen sequenced was peripheral blood. The receptor set was obtained from a human donor in a cohort sampled during active COVID-19.

This chain links TRBV5-1 with TRBJ2-1; the D gene is possibly TRBD1 (6 bases). With 3 bases removed from V and 9 bases from J, the gap between germline ends came to 10 bases. This CDR3 is built from 12 residues. Germline values: CDR1 SGHRS, CDR2 YFSETQ. Written as DNA, the CDR3 is TGCGCCAGCAGCTCCGGACAGTTTGAGCAGTTCTTC. Translated: CASSSGQFEQFF.

In DNA, the CDR3 is TGTGCCAGCAGCCCGACAGGGTTGAACACTGAAGCTTTCTTT. Its protein product is CASSPTGLNTEAFF. The rearrangement links TRBV3-1 (or the pseudogene TRBV3-2) to TRBJ1-1, with 7 bases identical to TRBD1. The ends lost 4 bases at V and 0 bases at J; junction bases unmatched: 2. The CDR3 extends over 14 amino acids. Germline CDR1 and CDR2: LGHDT and YNNKEL (reference sequence).

This rearrangement joins TRBV11-2 to TRBJ2-7, with D unresolved. This CDR3 comprises 14 residues. From germline, CDR1 is SGHAT and CDR2 FQNNGV. V was shortened by 1 base and J by 6 bases, with 13 bases between the two germline ends. The CDR3 region has the DNA TGTGCCAGCAGCTTAGGTCCGGGTTCAGCCGAGCAGTACTTC. As protein: CASSLGPGSAEQYF.